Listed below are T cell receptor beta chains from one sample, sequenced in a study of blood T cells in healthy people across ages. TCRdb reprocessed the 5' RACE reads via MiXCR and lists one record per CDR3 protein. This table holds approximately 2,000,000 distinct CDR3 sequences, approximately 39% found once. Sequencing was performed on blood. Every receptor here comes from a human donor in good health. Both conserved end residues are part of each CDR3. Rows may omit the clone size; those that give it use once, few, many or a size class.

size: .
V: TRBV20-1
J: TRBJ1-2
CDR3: CSASSLEDRASLYGYTF

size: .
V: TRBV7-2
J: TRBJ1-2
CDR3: CASSTPTGGGYGYTF

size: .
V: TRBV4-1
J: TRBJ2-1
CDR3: CAGSQVDMSFTYNEQFF

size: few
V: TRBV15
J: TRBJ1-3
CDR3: CATSSSSGNTIYF

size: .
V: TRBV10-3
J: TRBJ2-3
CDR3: CAISAGQGAENTQYF

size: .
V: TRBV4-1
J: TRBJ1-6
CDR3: CASSRLRGYNSPLHF

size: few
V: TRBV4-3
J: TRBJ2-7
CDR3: CASSQEFPSYEQYF

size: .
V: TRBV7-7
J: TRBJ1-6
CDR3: CASSLAQGSPLHF

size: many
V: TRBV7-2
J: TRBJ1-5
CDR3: CASSFRQGDQPQHF

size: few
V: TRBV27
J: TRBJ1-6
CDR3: CASSSPPLPLHF

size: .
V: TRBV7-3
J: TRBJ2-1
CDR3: CASSLIGTASYSSYNEQFF

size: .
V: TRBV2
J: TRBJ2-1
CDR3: CATSDLEPNNEQFF

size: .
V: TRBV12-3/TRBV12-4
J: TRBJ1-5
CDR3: CASSPAGDSPSNQPQHF

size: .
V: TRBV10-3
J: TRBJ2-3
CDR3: CAIKGPGASGAGGTDTQYF

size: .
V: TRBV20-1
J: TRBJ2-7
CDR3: CSAKSGLAYEQYF

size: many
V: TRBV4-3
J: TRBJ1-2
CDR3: CASSQEPTSSYGYTF

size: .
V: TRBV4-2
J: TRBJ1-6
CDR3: CASSQDRSVGTGHNSPLHF

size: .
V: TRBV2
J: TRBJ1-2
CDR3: CASSDEGTIYGYTF

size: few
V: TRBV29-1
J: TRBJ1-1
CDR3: CSVGDGGTEAFF

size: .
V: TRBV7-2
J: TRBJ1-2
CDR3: CASSYGISGAGEDGYTF

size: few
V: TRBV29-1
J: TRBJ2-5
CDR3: CSTWGGEETQYF